This is a list of T cell receptor beta chains from one sample in a study of T cells after posttransplantation cyclophosphamide. Sequencing was performed with immunoSEQ multiplex PCR; in TCRdb, only in-frame clones are kept and a portion is missing. Of about 19,000 clones in the sample, less than 85% were seen once. Sequencing used memory CD4+ T cells sorted from blood. The receptors were sampled from a man between 25 and 39 years old in good health and a related stem cell transplant donor. CDR3s include the opening cysteine and the closing phenylalanine or tryptophan. A D gene is named only where the DNA matches it firmly. A clone size is listed for some rows: how often the clone was seen (once, few, many), or a class if it is expanded.

D: TRBD1; J: TRBJ1-4; V: TRBV5-1; size: once; DNA: TGCGCCAGCAGCAGACAGGGACGAGGAACTAATGAAAAACTGTTTTTT; CDR3: CASSRQGRGTNEKLFF
D: TRBD2; J: TRBJ2-7; V: TRBV2; size: NA; DNA: TGTGCCGTTGAGTCTAGCGGGCGTTCCTACGAGCAGTACTTC; CDR3: CAVESSGRSYEQYF
D: TRBD2; J: TRBJ2-3; V: TRBV7-2; size: NA; DNA: TGTGCCAGCAGCCGGACTAGCGGGTACACAGATACGCAGTATTTT; CDR3: CASSRTSGYTDTQYF
D: NA; J: TRBJ1-1; V: TRBV5-6; size: NA; DNA: TGTGCGCCGGGGATAGGCACTGAAGCTTTCTTT; CDR3: CAPGIGTEAFF
D: NA; J: TRBJ1-5; V: TRBV15; size: NA; DNA: TGTGCCACCAGTCCAGGACAGCGCCAGCCCCAGCATTTT; CDR3: CATSPGQRQPQHF
D: TRBD1; J: TRBJ2-6; V: TRBV5-1; size: NA; DNA: TGCGCCAGCAGCACCGGACAGGGTACCCCTGGGGCCAACGTCCTGACTTTC; CDR3: CASSTGQGTPGANVLTF
D: NA; J: TRBJ2-5; V: TRBV28; size: NA; DNA: TGTGCCAGCAGTTCGGGGGGCGGGCAAGAGACCCAGTACTTC; CDR3: CASSSGGGQETQYF
D: TRBD1; J: TRBJ1-3; V: TRBV4-1; size: once; DNA: TGCGCCAGCAGCCAAGATCTCGTCGGGACAGGGAGGCGAAACACCATATATTTT; CDR3: CASSQDLVGTGRRNTIYF
D: NA; J: TRBJ1-1; V: TRBV2; size: few; DNA: TGTGCCAGCAGTACACACAGTACTGAAGCTTTCTTT; CDR3: CASSTHSTEAFF
D: TRBD1; J: TRBJ2-7; V: TRBV10-2; size: NA; DNA: TGCGCCAGCATGAGGACAGGGGCCTACGAGCAGTACTTC; CDR3: CASMRTGAYEQYF
D: NA; J: TRBJ1-2; V: TRBV5-4; size: NA; DNA: TGTGCCAGCAGCTACCGACGACAGCCTAACTATGGCTACACCTTC; CDR3: CASSYRRQPNYGYTF
D: TRBD2; J: TRBJ2-7; V: TRBV11-2; size: few; DNA: TGTGCCAGCAGCACCTTACGGGGAAGCGGGGAACACGAGCAGTACTTC; CDR3: CASSTLRGSGEHEQYF
D: TRBD1; J: TRBJ1-5; V: TRBV5-1; size: NA; DNA: TGCGCCAGCAGCTTGACCGGGACAGGGGGCCCCGAGCCCCAGCATTTT; CDR3: CASSLTGTGGPEPQHF
D: NA; J: TRBJ1-6; V: TRBV28; size: NA; DNA: TGTGCCAGCAGTTCGCTAGGATATAATTCACCCCTCCACTTT; CDR3: CASSSLGYNSPLHF
D: TRBD1; J: TRBJ1-2; V: TRBV5-1; size: few; DNA: TGCGCCAGCAGCTTGGGACAGGGGGCGTGGGGCTACACCTTC; CDR3: CASSLGQGAWGYTF
D: TRBD1; J: TRBJ1-2; V: TRBV6-1; size: NA; DNA: TGTGCCAGCAGTGAAGCTTCGGCAGGGGGTGGCTACACCTTC; CDR3: CASSEASAGGGYTF
D: TRBD2; J: TRBJ2-7; V: TRBV6-5; size: NA; DNA: TGTGCCGCCAGCCCGGGGGGCTACGAGCAGTACTTC; CDR3: CAASPGGYEQYF
D: TRBD1; J: TRBJ2-7; V: TRBV7-9; size: NA; DNA: TGTGCCAGCAGCTCAAGACAGGGAGCAGCCTCCGAGCAGTACTTC; CDR3: CASSSRQGAASEQYF